This passage covers 30 T cell receptor beta chains from one sample sequenced in a study of blood T cell repertoires in COVID-19. Assay: immunoSEQ multiplex PCR; the TCRdb copy retains only in-frame clones and omits some. The table includes about 98,000 clones, about 80% detected once. The source material was peripheral blood. The receptors stem from a man in his 70s with active or convalescent COVID-19.

The gene calls are TRBV19 and TRBJ1-1, with D hard to call. Germline lookup yields CDR1 LNHDA and CDR2 SQIVND (reference sequence). The CDR3 runs 14 residues. V shed 7 bases and J shed 0 bases, with 12 bases lying between them. The CDR3 bases are TGTGCCAGTATCCCGACAAAAATGAACACTGAAGCTTTCTTT. Translated, it gives CASIPTKMNTEAFF.

V usage is TRBV7-6 and J usage is TRBJ2-7; TRBD1 matches at 9 bases. J gave up 4 bases and V 4 bases, and 8 bases lay outside the gene matches. This CDR3 has 15 amino acids. Per the germline V gene, CDR1 is SGHVS and CDR2 is FNYEAQ. CDR3 DNA sequence: TGTGCCAGCAGCTCACCGGGACAGGGTAAATACGAGCAGTACTTC. Translating it yields CASSSPGQGKYEQYF. Variable domain in full (rest from reference TRBV7-6 and TRBJ2-7): GAGVSQSPRYKVTKRGQDVALRCDPISGHVSLYWYRQALGQGPEFLTYFNYEAQQDKSGLPNDRFSAERPEGSISTLTIQRTEQRDSAMYRCASSSPGQGKYEQYFGPGTRLTVT.

This chain joins TRBV4-2 and TRBJ1-1, with D hard to call. V gave up 4 bases and J gave up 7 bases, with 16 bases separating them. The germline V gene encodes CDR1 LGHNA and CDR2 YNFKEQ. The CDR3 loop spans 14 amino acids. CDR3 in DNA: TGTGCCAGCAGCCCGACGGGTAACGAATTTGAAGCTTTCTTT. It yields the protein CASSPTGNEFEAFF.

The rearrangement links TRBV15 to TRBJ2-7; D is ambiguous. Germline CDR1 is LNHNV and CDR2 is YYDKDF (reference sequence). V shed 1 base and J shed 4 bases, with 11 bases lying between them. The CDR3 contains 14 residues. The CDR3 DNA reads TGTGCCACCAGCAGAGGTCCAGGTCTTTACGAGCAGTACTTC. Its translation is CATSRGPGLYEQYF.

This clone was seen a few times. V gene TRBV6-5 combines with J gene TRBJ1-1, with D uncertain. Germline values: CDR1 MNHEY, CDR2 SVGAGI. This CDR3 contains 14 residues. V gave up 1 base and J gave up 4 bases, with 10 bases separating them. The CDR3 DNA reads as TGTGCCAGCAGTTACTTAGGAGGGAGCACTGAAGCTTTCTTT. Its protein is CASSYLGGSTEAFF.

This sequence joins TRBV11-3 and TRBJ1-6; no firm D call. The CDR3 has 16 residues. CDR1 SGHNT and CDR2 YENEEA come from the germline V gene. V was trimmed by 5 bases and J by 5 bases, leaving 16 bases between them. CDR3 sequence (DNA): TGTGCCAGCAGCGCGGAGGGCGGAGAGAATAATTCACCCCTCCACTTT. Its protein product is CASSAEGGENNSPLHF.

The chain is built from TRBV27 and TRBJ1-6; D is perhaps TRBD1 (6 bases). The CDR3 covers 16 residues. Looked up from germline, CDR1 is MNHEY and CDR2 is SMNVEV (reference sequence). Trimming stripped 2 bases from V and 2 bases from J, with 10 bases between. CDR3 loop: CASSLVRDTYNSPLHF. CDR3 DNA: TGTGCCAGCAGTTTAGTCAGGGACACCTATAATTCACCCCTCCACTTT.

The chain carries TRBV3-1 (or the pseudogene TRBV3-2) and TRBJ2-7; 10 bases fit TRBD1. The CDR3 has 16 residues. V was clipped by 1 base and J by 6 bases; unmatched bases: 9. Germline V gene data show CDR1 as LGHDT and CDR2 as YNNKEL (reference sequence). In DNA form, the CDR3 reads TGTGCCAGCAGCCAAGCGGGGGCGACAGGGGGCCTCGAGCAGTACTTC. It codes for CASSQAGATGGLEQYF.

The chain carries TRBV3-1 (or the pseudogene TRBV3-2) and TRBJ1-4; 8 bases fit TRBD1. The CDR3 sequence is 15 residues long. The J segment lost 8 bases and the V segment lost 3 bases, leaving 8 bases of the junction unmatched. Germline CDR1 reads LGHDT; CDR2 reads YNNKEL (reference sequence). This CDR3 is CASSQQTGVGEKLFF. DNA of the CDR3: TGTGCCAGCAGCCAGCAGACAGGGGTTGGGGAAAAACTGTTTTTT.

This chain uses TRBV5-1 with TRBJ1-3; the match to TRBD1 covers 8 bases. Losses at the gene ends were 5 bases for V and 4 bases for J; bases not matched to a gene: 5. The germline V gene encodes CDR1 SGHRS and CDR2 YFSETQ. This CDR3 comprises 14 residues. The CDR3 loop reads CASSTGGPGNTIYF. CDR3 nucleotide sequence: TGCGCCAGCAGTACAGGGGGGCCCGGAAACACCATATATTTT.

J is TRBJ2-1 and V is TRBV18, with 12 bases identical to TRBD1. The germline V gene has CDR1 KGHSH and CDR2 LQKENI. V lost 2 bases and J lost 9; bases outside the gene matches: 2. The CDR3 length is 14 residues. DNA of the CDR3: TGTGCCAGCTCACCAAGGGACAGGGGGCTTGAGCAGTTCTTC. Protein: CASSPRDRGLEQFF. The full variable domain, in which reference TRBV18 and TRBJ2-1 provide the parts outside the CDR3, is NAGVMQNPRHLVRRRGQEARLRCSPMKGHSHVYWYRQLPEEGLKFMVYLQKENIIDESGMPKERFSAEFPKEGPSILRIQQVVRGDSAAYFCASSPRDRGLEQFFGPGTRLTVL.

This clone has a single count. CDR3 residues: CASSGTIGSYNEQFF. The CDR3 DNA sequence: TGTGCCAGCAGCGGGACTATTGGCTCCTACAATGAGCAGTTCTTC. This chain uses TRBV11-2 with TRBJ2-1; TRBD2 matches 7 bases. The CDR3 runs to 15 residues. The ends lost 5 bases at V and 0 bases at J; junction bases unmatched: 4. Germline V lookup: CDR1 SGHAT, CDR2 FQNNGV.

V gene TRBV2 combines with J gene TRBJ2-4; no firm D call. This CDR3 is 13 amino acids long. Germline V gives CDR1 SNHLY, CDR2 FYNNEI. The V gene lost 2 bases and the J gene lost 7 bases, with 9 bases spanning the gap. In nucleotides, the CDR3 is TGTGCCAGCAGTGAAACTCTCATGAACATTCAGTACTTC. This translates into CASSETLMNIQYF.

By frequency in the sample, this clone is medium-sized. The V and J genes are TRBV4-2 and TRBJ2-3; TRBD2 aligns across 9 bases. Germline loops: CDR1 LGHNA, CDR2 YNFKEQ. V lost 1 base, J lost 0 bases, and 8 bases stayed unmatched. The CDR3 is 18 residues long. CDR3 nucleotide sequence: TGTGCCAGCAGCCAAGGAGCTAGCGGGGTCCAGAGCACAGATACGCAGTATTTT. This gives the protein CASSQGASGVQSTDTQYF.

The chain links TRBV27 to TRBJ2-6, with 9 bases that match TRBD1. The CDR3 is 17 amino acids. J was trimmed by 2 bases and V by 5 bases; bases with no gene match: 7. Germline V gene lookup returns CDR1 MNHEY and CDR2 SMNVEV (reference sequence). As DNA, the CDR3 is TGTGCCAGCAGTCCTGGGACAGGGCTCGCTGGGGCCAACGTCCTGACTTTC. Protein product: CASSPGTGLAGANVLTF.

V gene TRBV6-1 combines with J gene TRBJ2-5; no reliable D call. The CDR3 contains 14 residues. V lost 3 bases and J 5 bases, leaving 13 bases between the germline ends. CDR1 is MNHNS, CDR2 SASEGT, per germline. The CDR3 bases are TGTGCCAGCAGTGATGTGGGCGTAATGGAGACCCAGTACTTC. Its translation is CASSDVGVMETQYF.

V and J are TRBV11-2 and TRBJ2-1; 15 nucleotides line up with TRBD2. The CDR3 loop spans 15 amino acids. The V and J ends lost 5 bases and 8 bases, in that order; junction bases with no gene match: 4. The germline CDR1 and CDR2 sequences are SGHAT and FQNNGV. This CDR3 is CASSQGLAGGDEQFF. CDR3 coding DNA: TGTGCCAGCAGCCAGGGACTAGCGGGGGGAGATGAGCAGTTCTTC.

Comments on this clone: Within the sample, other DNA sequences also encode this same CDR3. The gene calls are TRBV5-4 and TRBJ2-5; 7 bases align to TRBD2. The CDR3 is made up of 15 amino acids. V lost 0 bases to trimming and J lost 3 bases; unmatched junction nucleotides: 5. Per germline, CDR1 SGHNT and CDR2 YYREEE (reference sequence). CDR3 protein: CASSLGGGLEETQYF. Written as DNA, the CDR3 is TGTGCCAGCAGCTTGGGGGGGGGACTGGAAGAGACCCAGTACTTC.

This chain joins TRBV19 and TRBJ2-2, with 7 bases fitting TRBD2. The CDR3 runs 16 residues. V lost 3 bases and J lost 7; bases outside the gene matches: 11. Germline-derived CDR1 and CDR2 are LNHDA and SQIVND (reference sequence). The CDR3 nucleotides read TGTGCCAGTAGTATCAGTACGTCCCTAGCGGTCGGGGAGCTGTTTTTT. It translates to CASSISTSLAVGELFF.

This rearrangement joins TRBV18 to TRBJ1-6; TRBD1 might be the D (5 bases). Trimming removed 2 bases at V and 7 bases at J, with 9 bases between. There are 14 residues in the CDR3. The V gene's germline CDR1 is KGHSH and CDR2 LQKENI. The CDR3, as DNA: TGTGCCAGCTCACCAGGGGGGAGAAATTCACCCCTCCACTTT. Translated, it gives CASSPGGRNSPLHF.

The rearrangement uses TRBV2 and TRBJ2-2; a possible D gene is TRBD1 (5 bases). This CDR3 is built from 14 residues. Trimming took 8 bases from V and 2 from J, leaving 12 bases between them. Germline V gene lookup returns CDR1 SNHLY and CDR2 FYNNEI. The DNA for the CDR3 is TGTGCCAGCGGGGCTACCCCTAACACCGGGGAGCTGTTTTTT. Encoded protein: CASGATPNTGELFF.

The chain has TRBV5-6 and TRBJ2-3, with D possibly matching TRBD1 (5 bases). Trimming pared 4 bases from V and 7 bases from J, leaving 13 bases between. Per germline, CDR1 SGHDT and CDR2 YYEEEE. The CDR3 extends over 13 amino acids. The CDR3 here is CASSPQGTNTQYF. For the CDR3, the DNA is TGTGCCAGCAGCCCCCAGGGCACGAATACGCAGTATTTT.

The chain is built from TRBV7-2 and TRBJ1-6; 7 positions agree with TRBD1. The CDR3 length is 17 residues. Trimming took 5 bases from V and 5 from J; bases not matched to a gene: 12. CDR1 and CDR2 (germline): SGHTA, FQGNSA. CDR3 in amino acids: CASSPDRTGGNNSPLHF. As DNA, the CDR3 is TGTGCCAGCAGCCCTGACCGGACAGGCGGTAATAATTCACCCCTCCACTTT.

In its sample, this clone was seen a few times. The chain has TRBV2 and TRBJ2-1; D might be TRBD2 (6 bases). The CDR3 runs 14 residues. The V and J ends lost 7 bases and 7 bases respectively, with 17 bases between them. Looked up from germline, CDR1 is SNHLY and CDR2 is FYNNEI. The CDR3 loop reads CASTSRAGRNEQFF. The CDR3 DNA sequence: TGTGCCAGCACCTCACGGGCGGGGAGGAATGAGCAGTTCTTC.

CDR3 in amino acids: CASSERAADNEKLFF. Written as DNA, the CDR3 is TGTGCCAGCAGTGAAAGAGCGGCAGATAATGAAAAACTGTTTTTT. This rearrangement joins TRBV2 to TRBJ1-4; D is uncertain. The CDR3 is 15 amino acids. CDR1 and CDR2 from the germline V gene are SNHLY and FYNNEI. V lost 2 bases to trimming and J lost 4 bases, with 11 bases between them.

This chain uses TRBV19 with TRBJ2-3; 7 positions agree with TRBD2. The CDR3 covers 15 residues. The V and J ends lost 3 bases and 2 bases, in that order; junction bases with no gene match: 5. Germline V gene sequence: CDR1 LNHDA, CDR2 SQIVND (reference sequence). This CDR3 reads CASSIQAGTTDTQYF. The CDR3 DNA reads as TGTGCCAGTAGTATCCAAGCGGGGACCACAGATACGCAGTATTTT.

V is TRBV5-1 and J is TRBJ2-1; perhaps TRBD2 as D (6 bases). V was clipped by 4 bases and J by 8 bases, with 13 bases between them. Looked up from germline, CDR1 is SGHRS and CDR2 is YFSETQ. The length of the CDR3 is 13 residues. For the CDR3, the DNA is TGCGCCAGCAGCCTCACTAGCTTCGATGAGCAGTTCTTC. It codes for CASSLTSFDEQFF.

This chain connects TRBV10-3 to TRBJ2-7; maybe TRBD2 (6 bases). Germline lookup yields CDR1 ENHRY and CDR2 SYGVKD. This CDR3 is 12 amino acids long. The ends were cut back, 10 bases at V and 3 bases at J, with 13 bases in the middle. CDR3 sequence (DNA): TGTGCCAGTTCCGGGACTCTCTACGAGCAGTACTTC. Translated, it gives CASSGTLYEQYF.

The V and J genes are TRBV10-3 and TRBJ1-2; 12 bases fit TRBD1. The CDR3 runs to 15 residues. In germline, CDR1 is ENHRY, CDR2 SYGVKD. V lost 5 bases to trimming and J lost 5 bases; unmatched junction nucleotides: 6. The CDR3 sequence is CAISPRDRGPYGYTF. The CDR3 DNA reads as TGTGCCATCAGTCCCCGGGACAGGGGGCCGTATGGCTACACCTTC.

The V call is TRBV2, the J call TRBJ2-3; 8 nucleotides agree with TRBD1. Trimming cost V 5 bases and J 3 bases; bases outside gene matches: 4. CDR1 and CDR2 from the germline V gene are SNHLY and FYNNEI. This CDR3 region has 14 residues. CDR3 loop: CASSPGGLTDTQYF. DNA for the CDR3: TGTGCCAGCAGTCCAGGGGGCTTGACAGATACGCAGTATTTT.